This entry describes one TCR beta chain. This clonotype showed up just a few times. Its target antigen remains unknown. Qualities for individual bases were not recorded, and no much larger clone is one base off. Sample treatment or condition, as interpreted from the label and publication: live attenuated yellow fever vaccine strain. At each blood-draw timepoint, two biological replicates of bulk PBMCs were obtained. A standard Ficoll-Paque protocol was used to isolate PBMCs from peripheral blood. TriZol was used to extract RNA from bulk PBMCs, from CD4 and CD8 fractions, and from dextramer-positive and dextramer-negative fractions. The CDR3 sequence holds 12 residues, the cysteine and phenylalanine included. Only the CDR3 DNA stays, 36 bases, in frame from base 1. A distance of 7 bases separates the germline ends of V and J, which lose 1 base and 6 bases respectively. The CDR1 and CDR2 encoded by the germline V gene (reference sequence) are SEHNR and FQNEAQ.

This entry is derived from a study of T cells after yellow fever vaccination (dated 2019 in TCRdb). For the wider study: The SMART-Seq v4 Ultra Low Input RNA kit was used to prepare libraries from fractions with low cell numbers. Bulk TCR alpha and beta repertoires were sequenced longitudinally to track T-cell clones before and after primary and booster YFV17D yellow fever vaccination. Blood was drawn at multiple timepoints before and after primary and secondary immunization, with bulk PBMC replicates and cell subsets isolated. Two healthy male donors, one aged 18 to 29 and one aged 30 to 40 years, made up the cohort.

The study at large found these results: A small share of clonotypes occurred in both CD4 and CD8 compartments, likely arising from convergent recombination. Only a couple of donors were included in the study, so the extent to which the findings can be generalized is limited. The secondary T-cell response was found to be weaker but faster than the primary response, with a peak reached on day 5 rather than on day 15. After the booster, most clones that had expanded after primary vaccination were detected again (approximately 97% of CD4 and under 90% of CD8), suggesting broad maintenance of memory. Computational filtering was needed because FACS-sorted repertoires could contain abundant contaminating clonotypes from the bulk population.

TCR cDNA was made using 5'RACE template switching, a step that added a universal primer site and unique molecular identifiers. Priming for cDNA synthesis came from both the TCR alpha and TCR beta constant segments. Library amplification used two PCR steps, and the second PCR step added sample barcodes and sequencing adapters. Sequencing of the libraries was done on either Illumina HiSeq 2500 (2x100 bp) or NovaSeq (2x150 bp). The published analysis was carried out like this. Demultiplexing of reads and collapsing into UMI consensus sequences were performed with MIGEC, and V(D)J alignment was carried out with MiXCR. Vaccine-responding clonotypes were identified with edgeR using replicate PBMC samples, with FDR below 0.01 and a log2 fold change above 5 up to day 15 being required. Each bulk clonotype was labeled CD4 or CD8 based on which sequenced repertoire, CD4 or CD8, contained the clonotype at higher abundance. TCRdb trimmed the raw reads at Q25, called clones with MiXCR and kept productive beta chains. Duplicate CDR3 protein sequences are folded into a single record with the most common DNA and genes. TCRdb's processing, not the study's, gives the V and J calls here. For this sample there are 550,000 or so distinct CDR3 sequences; approximately 21% appear just once. The ten largest clonotypes hold 14% of the sample.

The material was PBMCs, obtained 15 days after the yellow fever booster vaccination. The rearrangement joined TRBV7-9 to TRBJ2-7, with the D gene not clear enough to name. This clonotype was sampled from a young man who received the YFV17D yellow fever vaccine. The CDR3 amino acid sequence is: CASSLVGREQYF. The sequence in DNA is TGTGCCAGCAGCTTAGTTGGCCGCGAGCAGTACTTC.